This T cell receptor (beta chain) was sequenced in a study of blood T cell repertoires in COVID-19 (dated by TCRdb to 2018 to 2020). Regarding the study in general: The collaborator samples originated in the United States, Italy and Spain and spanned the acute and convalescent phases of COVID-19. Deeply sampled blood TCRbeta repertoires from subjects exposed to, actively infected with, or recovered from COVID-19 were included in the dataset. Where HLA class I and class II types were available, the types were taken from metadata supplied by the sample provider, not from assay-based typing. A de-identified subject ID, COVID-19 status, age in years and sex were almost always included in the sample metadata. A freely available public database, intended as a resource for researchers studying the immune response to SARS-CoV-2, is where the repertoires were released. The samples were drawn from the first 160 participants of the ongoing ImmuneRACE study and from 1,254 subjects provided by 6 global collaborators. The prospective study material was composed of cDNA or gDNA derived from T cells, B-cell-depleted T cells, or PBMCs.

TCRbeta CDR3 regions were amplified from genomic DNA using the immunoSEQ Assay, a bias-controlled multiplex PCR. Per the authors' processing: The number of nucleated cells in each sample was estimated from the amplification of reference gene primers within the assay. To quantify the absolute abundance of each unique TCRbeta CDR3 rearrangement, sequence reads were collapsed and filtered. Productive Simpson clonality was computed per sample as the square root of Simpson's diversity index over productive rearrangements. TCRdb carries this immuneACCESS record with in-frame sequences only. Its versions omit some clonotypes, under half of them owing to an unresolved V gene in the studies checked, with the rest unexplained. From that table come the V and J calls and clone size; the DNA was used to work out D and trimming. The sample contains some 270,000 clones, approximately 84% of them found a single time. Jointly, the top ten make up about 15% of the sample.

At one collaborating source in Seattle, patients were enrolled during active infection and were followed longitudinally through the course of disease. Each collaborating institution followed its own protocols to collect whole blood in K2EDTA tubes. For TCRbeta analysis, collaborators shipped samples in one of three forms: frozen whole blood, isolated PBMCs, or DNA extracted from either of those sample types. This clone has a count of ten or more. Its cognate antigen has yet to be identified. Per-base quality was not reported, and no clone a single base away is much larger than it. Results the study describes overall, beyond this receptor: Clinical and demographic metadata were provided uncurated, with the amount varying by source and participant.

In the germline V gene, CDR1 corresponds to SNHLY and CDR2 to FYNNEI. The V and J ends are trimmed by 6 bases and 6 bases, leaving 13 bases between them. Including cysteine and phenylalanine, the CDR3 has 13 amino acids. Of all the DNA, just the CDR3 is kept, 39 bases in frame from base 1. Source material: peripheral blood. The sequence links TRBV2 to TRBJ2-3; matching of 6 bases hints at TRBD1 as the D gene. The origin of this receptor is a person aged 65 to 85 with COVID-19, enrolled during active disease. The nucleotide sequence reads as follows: TGTGCCAGCAGCCAAGGACAGTCGGATACGCAGTATTTT. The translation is CASSQGQSDTQYF.